Reported below is one T cell receptor beta chain. The antigen is not known. The data derive from a study of cytomegalovirus exposure and HLA in healthy donors. The PCR ran on 60 Vbeta and 13 Jbeta primers. Method: immunoSEQ multiplex PCR; TCRdb's copy keeps in-frame clones and lacks some. The sample contains about 120,000 clones, about 84% of which appear only once. The V and J ends lost 4 bases and 2 bases, in that order; junction bases with no gene match: 9. This CDR3 region has 16 residues. In germline, CDR1 is SGHDT, CDR2 YYEEEE. Healthy bone marrow donors formed the donor group. Study findings and constraints: The listing of fewer than 200 TCR beta chains classed them as cytomegalovirus-associated. In an earlier analysis, about 87% or about 30%: the productive usage of most TCR beta V segments.

The receptor comes from a man in his late teens or twenties in good health and CMV-seropositive. This chain links TRBV5-6 with TRBJ1-2, with 9 nucleotides matching TRBD1. Source material: PBMCs. CDR3 protein: CASSPPDGTGNYGYTF. DNA of the CDR3: TGTGCCAGCAGCCCTCCAGACGGGACAGGGAACTATGGCTACACCTTC.